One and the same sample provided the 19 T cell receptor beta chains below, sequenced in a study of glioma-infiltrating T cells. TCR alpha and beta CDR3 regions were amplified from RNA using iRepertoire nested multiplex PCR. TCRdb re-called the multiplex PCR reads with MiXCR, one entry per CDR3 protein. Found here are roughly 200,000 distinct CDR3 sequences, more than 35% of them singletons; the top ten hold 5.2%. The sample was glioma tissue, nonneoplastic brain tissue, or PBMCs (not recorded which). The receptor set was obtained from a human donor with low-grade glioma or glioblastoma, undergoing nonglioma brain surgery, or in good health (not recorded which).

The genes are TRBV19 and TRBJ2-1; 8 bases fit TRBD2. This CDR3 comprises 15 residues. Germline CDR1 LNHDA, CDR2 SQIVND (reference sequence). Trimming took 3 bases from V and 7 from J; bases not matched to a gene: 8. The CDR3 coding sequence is TGTGCCAGTAGTATCTCCGGGAGGGCCTGTAATGAGCAGTTCTTC. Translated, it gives CASSISGRACNEQFF. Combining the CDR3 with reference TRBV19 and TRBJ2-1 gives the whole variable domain DGGITQSPKYLFRKEGQNVTLSCEQNLNHDAMYWYRQDPGQGLRLIYYSQIVNDFQKGDIAEGYSVSREKKESFPLTVTSAQKNPTAFYLCASSISGRACNEQFFGPGTRLTVL.

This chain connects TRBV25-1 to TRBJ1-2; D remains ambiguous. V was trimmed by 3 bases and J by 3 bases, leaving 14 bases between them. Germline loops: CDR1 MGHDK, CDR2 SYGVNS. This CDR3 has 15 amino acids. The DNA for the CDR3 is TGTGCCAGCAGTGATGAAAGGTTGGGGTACTATGGCTACACCTTC. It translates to CASSDERLGYYGYTF.

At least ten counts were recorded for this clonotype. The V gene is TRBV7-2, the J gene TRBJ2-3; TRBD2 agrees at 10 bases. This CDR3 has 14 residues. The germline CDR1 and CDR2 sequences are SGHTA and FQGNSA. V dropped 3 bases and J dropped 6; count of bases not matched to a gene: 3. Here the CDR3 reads CASSFLAGADTQYF. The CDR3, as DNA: TGTGCCAGCAGCTTCCTAGCGGGAGCGGATACGCAGTATTTT.

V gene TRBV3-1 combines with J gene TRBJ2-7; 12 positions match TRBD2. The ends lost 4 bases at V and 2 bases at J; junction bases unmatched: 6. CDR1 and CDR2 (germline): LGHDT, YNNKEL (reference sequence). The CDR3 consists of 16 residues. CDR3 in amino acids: CASSLRTSGKTYEQYF. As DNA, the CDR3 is TGTGCCAGCAGCCTTCGGACTAGCGGGAAAACCTACGAGCAGTACTTC.

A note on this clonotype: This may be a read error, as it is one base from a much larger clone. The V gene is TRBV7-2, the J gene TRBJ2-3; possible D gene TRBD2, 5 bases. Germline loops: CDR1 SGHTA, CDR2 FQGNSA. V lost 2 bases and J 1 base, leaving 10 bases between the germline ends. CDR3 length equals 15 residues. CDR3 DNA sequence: TGTGCCAGCAGCTTAATAGAGGGAGGCACAGATACGCAGTATTTT. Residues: CASSLIEGGTDTQYF.

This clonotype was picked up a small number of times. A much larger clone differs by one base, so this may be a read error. The CDR3 nucleotides are TGTGCCAGCAGTTACGGACAGGAGATTTACAATGAGCAGTTCTTC. Translated: CASSYGQEIYNEQFF. The gene calls are TRBV6-9 and TRBJ2-1, with 7 bases lining up with TRBD1. This CDR3 is 15 amino acids long. The V segment lost 3 bases and the J segment 4 bases; nucleotides outside the gene matches: 6. Germline CDR1 reads MNHGY; CDR2 reads SVAAGI.

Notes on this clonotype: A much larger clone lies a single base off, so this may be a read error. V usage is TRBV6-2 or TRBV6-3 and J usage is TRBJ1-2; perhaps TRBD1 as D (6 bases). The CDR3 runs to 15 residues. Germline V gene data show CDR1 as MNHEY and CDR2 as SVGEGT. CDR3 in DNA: TGTGCCAGCAGTCCATCGGACAGCCCTAACTATCGCTACACCTTC. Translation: CASSPSDSPNYRYTF.

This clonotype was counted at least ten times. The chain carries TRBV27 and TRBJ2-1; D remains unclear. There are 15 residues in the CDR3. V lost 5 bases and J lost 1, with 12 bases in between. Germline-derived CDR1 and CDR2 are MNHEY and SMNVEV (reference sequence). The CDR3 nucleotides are TGTGCCAGCAGTCCTCGACCGGAGTCCTACAATGAGCAGTTCTTC. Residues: CASSPRPESYNEQFF.

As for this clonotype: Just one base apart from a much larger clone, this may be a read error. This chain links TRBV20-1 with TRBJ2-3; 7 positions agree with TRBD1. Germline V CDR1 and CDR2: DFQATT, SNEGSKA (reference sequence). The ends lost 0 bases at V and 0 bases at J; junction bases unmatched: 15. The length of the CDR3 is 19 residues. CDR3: CSARDLGQATRKSTDTQYF. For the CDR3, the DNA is TGCAGTGCTAGAGACCTAGGACAGGCAACGAGAAAGAGCACAGATACGCAGTATTTT.

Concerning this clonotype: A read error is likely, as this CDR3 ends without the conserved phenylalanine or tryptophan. CDR3 in DNA: TGCAGTGCTCCGGGACAGGGGGTCTACGAGCAGTACCTC. This encodes CSAPGQGVYEQYL. The chain carries TRBV20-1 and TRBJ2-7, with 11 bases that match TRBD1. Trimming cost V 5 bases and J 3 bases; bases outside gene matches: 3. From germline, CDR1 is DFQATT and CDR2 SNEGSKA (reference sequence). The CDR3 extends over 13 amino acids.

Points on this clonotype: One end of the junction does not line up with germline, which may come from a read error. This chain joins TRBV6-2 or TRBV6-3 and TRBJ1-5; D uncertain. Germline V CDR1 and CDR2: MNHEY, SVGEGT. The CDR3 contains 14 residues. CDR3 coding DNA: TGTGCCAGCAGTCACTCCGAGGGTAAGCAGCCACAGCATTTT. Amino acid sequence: CASSHSEGKQPQHF.

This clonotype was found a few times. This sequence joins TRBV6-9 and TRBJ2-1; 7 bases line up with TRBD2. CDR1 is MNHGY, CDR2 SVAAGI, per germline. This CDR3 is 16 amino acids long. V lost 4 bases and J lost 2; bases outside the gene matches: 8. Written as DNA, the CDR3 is TGTGCCAGCAGTTTGGTAAGCGGGAACGCCTACAATGAGCAGTTCTTC. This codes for CASSLVSGNAYNEQFF.

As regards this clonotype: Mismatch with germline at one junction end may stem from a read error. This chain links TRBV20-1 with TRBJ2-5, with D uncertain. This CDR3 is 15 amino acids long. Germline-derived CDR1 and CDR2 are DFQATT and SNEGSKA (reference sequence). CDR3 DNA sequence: TGCAGTGCAACACCAGCCGAGACATCGAAAGATACCCAGTACTTC. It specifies CSATPAETSKDTQYF.

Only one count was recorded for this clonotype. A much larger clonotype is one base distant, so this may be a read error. CDR3 sequence (DNA): TGTGCCAGCAGCCAGAGCATGAGAGAAAATCAGCCCCAGCATTTT. Its translation: CASSQSMRENQPQHF. The V call is TRBV4-2, the J call TRBJ1-5; D is unclear. The CDR3 runs 15 residues. CDR1 LGHNA and CDR2 YNFKEQ come from the germline V gene. The germline V and J ends were trimmed by 3 bases and 4 bases, with 13 bases remaining between them.

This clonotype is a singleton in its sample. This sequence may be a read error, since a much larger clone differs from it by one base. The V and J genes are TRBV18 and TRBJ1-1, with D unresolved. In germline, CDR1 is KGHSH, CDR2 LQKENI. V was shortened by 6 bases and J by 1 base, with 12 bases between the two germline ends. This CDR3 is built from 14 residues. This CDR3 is CASSAGLGNTEAFF. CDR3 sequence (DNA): TGTGCCAGCTCGGCCGGACTGGGGAACACTGAAGCTTTCTTT.

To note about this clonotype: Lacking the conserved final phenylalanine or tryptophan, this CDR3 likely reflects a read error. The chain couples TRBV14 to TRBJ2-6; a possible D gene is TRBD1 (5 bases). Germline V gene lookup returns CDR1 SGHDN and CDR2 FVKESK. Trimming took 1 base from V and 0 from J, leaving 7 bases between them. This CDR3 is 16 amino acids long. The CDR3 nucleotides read TGTGCCAGCAGCCAAGGACAGCTCTCTGGGGCCAACGTCCTGACTTTA. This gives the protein CASSQGQLSGANVLTL.

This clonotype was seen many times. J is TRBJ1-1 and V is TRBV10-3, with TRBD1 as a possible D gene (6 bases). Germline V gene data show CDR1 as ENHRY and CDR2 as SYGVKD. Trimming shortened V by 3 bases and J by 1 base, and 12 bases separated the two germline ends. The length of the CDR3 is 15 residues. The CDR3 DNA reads TGTGCCATCAGTGACCGACAGGAGTCGAACACTGAAGCTTTCTTT. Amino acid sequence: CAISDRQESNTEAFF.

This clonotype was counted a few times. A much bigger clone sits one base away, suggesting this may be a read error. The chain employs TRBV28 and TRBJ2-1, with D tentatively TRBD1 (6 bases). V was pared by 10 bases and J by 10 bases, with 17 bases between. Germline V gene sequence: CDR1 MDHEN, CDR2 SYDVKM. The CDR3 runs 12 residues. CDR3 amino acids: CANLTLGQEQFF. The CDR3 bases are TGTGCCAACCTAACCCTCGGACAGGAGCAGTTCTTC.

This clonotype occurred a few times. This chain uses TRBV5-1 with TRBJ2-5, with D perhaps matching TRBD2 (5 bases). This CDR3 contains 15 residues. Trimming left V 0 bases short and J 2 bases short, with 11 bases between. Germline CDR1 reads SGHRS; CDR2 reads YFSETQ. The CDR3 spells CASSLVGRDQETQYF. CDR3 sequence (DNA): TGCGCCAGCAGCTTGGTGGGCCGGGATCAAGAGACCCAGTACTTC.